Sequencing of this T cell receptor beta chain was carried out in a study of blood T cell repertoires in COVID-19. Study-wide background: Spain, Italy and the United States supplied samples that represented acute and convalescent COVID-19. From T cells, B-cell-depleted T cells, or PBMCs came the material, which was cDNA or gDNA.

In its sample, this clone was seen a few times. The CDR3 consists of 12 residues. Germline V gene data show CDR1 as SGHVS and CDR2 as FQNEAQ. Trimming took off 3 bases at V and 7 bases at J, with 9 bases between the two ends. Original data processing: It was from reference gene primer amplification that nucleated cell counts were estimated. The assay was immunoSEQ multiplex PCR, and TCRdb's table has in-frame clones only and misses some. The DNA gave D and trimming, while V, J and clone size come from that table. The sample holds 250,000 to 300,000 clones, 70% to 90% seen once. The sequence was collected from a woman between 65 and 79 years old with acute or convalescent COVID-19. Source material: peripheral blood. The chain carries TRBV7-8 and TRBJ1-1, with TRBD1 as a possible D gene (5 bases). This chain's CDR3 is CASSLGGFEAFF. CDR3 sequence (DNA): TGTGCCAGCAGCTTGGGGGGTTTTGAAGCTTTCTTT.